This TCR beta chain was captured by sequencing in a study of T cell repertoires in cytomegalovirus infection. One entry per CDR3 protein, called by TCRdb with MiXCR from the reads. Of about 78,000 distinct CDR3 sequences listed, 35% to 45% are singletons. The V and J ends lost 3 bases and 1 base respectively, with 6 bases between them. Germline-derived CDR1 and CDR2 are SGHVS and FNYEAQ. CDR3 length equals 14 residues. This clonotype was counted between two and nine times. The antigen is undetermined. The input for sequencing was CD8+ T cells from cultured PBMCs, taken from culture after CMV antigen stimulation. The TCR originated in a human donor in good health (CMV status not recorded). Some clones in this sample may be carry-over from other donors' samples. The chain couples TRBV7-6 to TRBJ2-2, with D perhaps TRBD1 (6 bases). CDR3 sequence reads: CASSLTGNTGELFF. The CDR3, as DNA: TGTGCCAGCAGCTTGACAGGGAACACCGGGGAGCTGTTTTTT.